These T cell receptor beta chains were read from a single sample in a study of blood T cell repertoires in COVID-19. Produced via immunoSEQ multiplex PCR; TCRdb's table is partial and in-frame only. Of about 250,000 clones listed, 84% are singletons. Sequences were obtained from peripheral blood. These TCRs come from a man aged 45 to 65 with acute or convalescent COVID-19. Both conserved end residues are part of each CDR3. Fields, in order: V gene, J gene, D gene, clone size, CDR3 DNA, CDR3 protein. A D gene is named only where the DNA matches it firmly. Expanded clones are given a class, and other clones once, few, many or no size at all.

>TRBV7-8|TRBJ2-7|-|-
TGTGCCAGCAGCCGAGTTGACAGGTTCTACGAGCAGTACTTC
CASSRVDRFYEQYF
>TRBV2|TRBJ1-2|-|-
TGTGCCAGCAGTGACCAGGGACTTCGCTACACCTTC
CASSDQGLRYTF
>TRBV9|TRBJ2-7|TRBD1|once
TGTGCCAGCGCACCGGGACAGGAGACCTACGAGCAGTACTTC
CASAPGQETYEQYF
>TRBV5-1|TRBJ2-7|TRBD2|-
TGCGCCAGCAGCCGCTGGGCGGGCGGGAGTAGCGAGCAGTACTTC
CASSRWAGGSSEQYF
>TRBV7-6|TRBJ2-3|TRBD1|-
TGTGCCAGCAGCTCGGGACAGGGGACAGATACGCAGTATTTT
CASSSGQGTDTQYF
>TRBV3-1/TRBV3-2|TRBJ1-5|-|-
TGTGCCAGCAGTCAGAACCCCTCTAGCAATCAGCCCCAGCATTTT
CASSQNPSSNQPQHF
>TRBV23-1|TRBJ2-2|-|few
TGCGCCAGCAGTCAATCGATTTCCCCAGGGAACACCGGGGAGCTGTTTTTT
CASSQSISPGNTGELFF
>TRBV5-1|TRBJ2-7|-|few
TGCGCCAGCAGCTTGGAGGGACACGGGTTCTCCTACGAGCAGTACTTC
CASSLEGHGFSYEQYF
>TRBV14|TRBJ2-7|-|-
TGTGCCAGCAGCCAAGGACGGGGAATCTACGAGCAGTACTTC
CASSQGRGIYEQYF
>TRBV9|TRBJ2-1|TRBD2|-
TGTGCCAGCAGCGGGGGCCTAGCTAGCGGGAAAGGCAATGAGCAGTTCTTC
CASSGGLASGKGNEQFF
>TRBV7-8|TRBJ1-5|-|-
TGTGCCAGCAGCTTTGGCGGATCTCACCCCAATCAGCCCCAGCATTTT
CASSFGGSHPNQPQHF
>TRBV3-1/TRBV3-2|TRBJ2-3|TRBD1|-
TGTGCCAGCAGCCAGGGGACAGGCACAACGTCGGGGACGCAGTATTTT
CASSQGTGTTSGTQYF
>TRBV15|TRBJ1-5|-|-
TGTGCCACCAGCAGAGATCTCAGTGGTCAGCCCCAGCATTTT
CATSRDLSGQPQHF
>TRBV3-1/TRBV3-2|TRBJ2-7|-|-
TGTGCCAGCAGCCTACCCAAGCTGTCTAGCCGGTCCTACGAGCAGTACTTC
CASSLPKLSSRSYEQYF
>TRBV6-1|TRBJ1-2|TRBD1|-
TGTGCCAGCAGTGCAACCCCGGGGGGGACAGTGCGACGCTACACCTTC
CASSATPGGTVRRYTF
>TRBV30|TRBJ1-4|TRBD1|-
TGTGCCTGGGGGACAGACAATGAAAAACTGTTTTTT
CAWGTDNEKLFF
>TRBV3-1/TRBV3-2|TRBJ1-1|-|-
TGTGCCAGCAGCCAAGTTAAAACTGAAGCTTTCTTT
CASSQVKTEAFF
>TRBV12-3/TRBV12-4|TRBJ2-7|-|-
TGTGCCAGCAGTTTAGACAGGGCCTACGAGCAGTACTTC
CASSLDRAYEQYF
>TRBV6-1|TRBJ2-7|-|-
TGTGCCAGCAGCACGCCTAGCGACTCCTACGAGCAGTACTTC
CASSTPSDSYEQYF
>TRBV9|TRBJ1-2|TRBD1|-
TGTGCCAGCCGGAGGCAGGGGGCCGACGGCTACACCTTC
CASRRQGADGYTF
>TRBV10-3|TRBJ2-1|TRBD1|-
TGTGCCATGGGCGAAGGACAGGGGCCCTACAATGAGCAGTTCTTC
CAMGEGQGPYNEQFF
>TRBV5-6|TRBJ2-2|-|few
TGTGCCAGCAGCCCCACTCAGGACAGAAACACCGGGGAGCTGTTTTTT
CASSPTQDRNTGELFF
>TRBV11-3|TRBJ1-2|-|-
TGTGCCAGCAGCTTAACCGATGGGGGAGGGTATGGCTACACCTTC
CASSLTDGGGYGYTF
>TRBV5-1|TRBJ2-3|-|-
TGCGCCAGCTCCTACACGGGACACGGGTCCACAGATACGCAGTATTTT
CASSYTGHGSTDTQYF
>TRBV6-5|TRBJ2-1|TRBD1|-
TGTGCCAGCAGCCATGGACAGGGTGGGAATGAGCAGTTCTTC
CASSHGQGGNEQFF
>TRBV18|TRBJ2-5|-|-
TGTGCCAGCTCACCAATGGGCCCCGAGACCCCCCAAGAGACCCAGTACTTC
CASSPMGPETPQETQYF